The sequence of this T cell receptor (beta chain) was determined in a study of technical replicates of blood from a handful of donors (TCRdb year 2017). Library preparation used the immunoSEQ multiplex PCR assay. TCRdb provides this immuneACCESS table in a form limited to in-frame rearrangements. Some clones are lacking; in checked studies, under half of them reflect an unresolved V gene, and why the rest are absent is not known. This sample lists about 72,000 clones; roughly 92% were detected once. The top ten constitute roughly 0.36% of the sample. This clone is a singleton in its sample. What antigen it recognizes has not been identified. The sample holds no much larger clone one base away, and base qualities are not on file. Taken from cysteine to phenylalanine, the CDR3 has 15 residues. Here the CDR3 DNA is all that survives: 45 bases in frame from base 1. CDR1 and CDR2, looked up from the germline V gene, are MDHEN and SYDVKM. V is pruned by 5 bases and J by 3 bases, leaving 10 bases of the junction without a gene match.

In this chain, TRBV28 is recombined with TRBJ2-7; 7 middle bases align to TRBD2. Material for sequencing was T cells isolated from PBMCs. This sequence was found in a human donor in good health. CDR3 loop: CASSPPVAGDYEQYF. The sequence in DNA is TGTGCCAGCAGTCCCCCGGTAGCGGGTGACTACGAGCAGTACTTC.